These 8 T cell receptor beta chains came from one sample sequenced in a study of blood T cells in healthy people across ages. Together with a sample-barcoded 5' primer, a J-beta primer mix was included in a second PCR lasting about 7 to 12 cycles. From the 5' RACE reads, TCRdb called clonotypes with MiXCR, one entry per CDR3 protein. The profile shows 1.5 million to 2 million distinct CDR3 sequences, roughly 50% of them singletons. Sequences were obtained from blood. Receptors were obtained from a woman aged 40 to 50 in good health.

Only one count was recorded for this clonotype. The gene calls are TRBV27 and TRBJ2-3; possibly TRBD2 for D (7 bases). The CDR3 has 21 amino acids. Deletions cut 3 bases from V and 2 bases from J, with 30 bases between. Germline V gene sequence: CDR1 MNHEY, CDR2 SMNVEV (reference sequence). CDR3 sequence (DNA): TGTGCCAGCAGTTTCCTCCTTCCACCACGACGACTAGCAGGGGACACAGATACGCAGTATTTT. This sequence encodes CASSFLLPPRRLAGDTDTQYF.

In this sample, this clonotype turned up a few times. The chain is built from TRBV28 and TRBJ2-7; TRBD2 is a possible D gene (5 bases). This CDR3 is built from 15 residues. V was pared by 0 bases and J by 3 bases, with 12 bases between. Looked up from germline, CDR1 is MDHEN and CDR2 is SYDVKM. The CDR3 DNA sequence: TGTGCCAGCAGTTTATGGAGCAGGAGGTACTACGAGCAGTACTTC. Protein product: CASSLWSRRYYEQYF.

This clonotype occurred a few times. This chain connects TRBV7-9 to TRBJ2-4; D remains ambiguous. This CDR3 is built from 16 residues. Between the trimmed V and J ends, which lost 1 base and 0 bases, there was a span of 10 bases. Germline V gene lookup returns CDR1 SEHNR and CDR2 FQNEAQ (reference sequence). The CDR3 nucleotides read TGTGCCAGCAGCTTAGTCCCTAGTTCAGCCAAAAACATTCAGTACTTC. The encoded protein is CASSLVPSSAKNIQYF.

This chain uses TRBV28 with TRBJ2-7; 10 nucleotides align to TRBD2. The better agreement between TRBJ2-5 and the DNA end casts doubt on the J call. CDR1 MDHEN and CDR2 SYDVKM come from the germline V gene. The CDR3 consists of 16 residues. The CDR3 DNA reads as TGTGCCAGCAGTTTTGGAGCTAGCGGGGGTAAGGGGACCCAGTACTTC. It translates to CASSFGASGGKGTQYF.

This rearrangement joins TRBV4-3 to TRBJ1-2; TRBD1 agrees at 8 bases. Germline CDR1 reads LGHNA; CDR2 reads YSLEER. The ends lost 4 bases at V and 5 bases at J; junction bases unmatched: 9. The CDR3 loop spans 15 amino acids. CDR3: CASSLLGTGNYGYTF. CDR3 bases: TGCGCCAGCAGCCTCCTAGGGACAGGAAATTATGGCTACACCTTC.

This clonotype has more than one count but fewer than ten. This rearrangement joins TRBV12-3 or TRBV12-4 to TRBJ2-4; 12 bases match TRBD2. Trimming removed 3 bases from V and 1 base from J; junction bases left unmatched: 7. This CDR3 spans 18 amino acids. This CDR3 is CASSLSPGTSGAKNIQYF. CDR3 coding DNA: TGTGCCAGCAGTTTGTCCCCCGGGACTAGCGGGGCCAAAAACATTCAGTACTTC.

The gene calls are TRBV29-1 and TRBJ1-4, with D possibly TRBD1 on 5 matching bases. V gave up 4 bases and J gave up 6 bases, with 21 bases separating them. The CDR3 covers 16 residues. From germline, CDR1 is SQVTM and CDR2 ANQGSEA. The CDR3 is CSVVFISRGNDEKLFF. The CDR3 DNA reads as TGCAGCGTTGTTTTTATTAGTCGGGGGAATGATGAAAAACTGTTTTTT.

The J gene is TRBJ2-4, the V gene TRBV7-9, with D maybe TRBD1 (7 bases). Germline assignment: CDR1 SEHNR and CDR2 FQNEAQ (reference sequence). The CDR3 covers 13 residues. V was cut by 3 bases and J by 9 bases, with 12 bases left in between. CDR3 region: CASSLEGASIQYF. DNA of the CDR3: TGTGCCAGCAGCTTGGAGGGGGCTAGCATTCAGTACTTC.